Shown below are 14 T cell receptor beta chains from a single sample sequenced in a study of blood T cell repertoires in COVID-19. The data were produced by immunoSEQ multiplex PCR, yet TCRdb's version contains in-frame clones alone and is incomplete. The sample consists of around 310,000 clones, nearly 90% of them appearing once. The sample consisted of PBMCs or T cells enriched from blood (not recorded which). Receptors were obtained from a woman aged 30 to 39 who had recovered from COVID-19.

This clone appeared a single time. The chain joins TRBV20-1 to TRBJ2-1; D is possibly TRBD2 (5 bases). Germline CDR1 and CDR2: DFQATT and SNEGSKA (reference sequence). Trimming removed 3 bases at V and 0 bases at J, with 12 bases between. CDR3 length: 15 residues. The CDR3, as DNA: TGCAGTGCTAGTGGGCTAGGGAGCTCCTACAATGAGCAGTTCTTC. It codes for CSASGLGSSYNEQFF.

Written as DNA, the CDR3 is TGTGCCACCAGCAGAGAGACAGGCCGAACTTACGAGCAGTACTTC. Encoded protein: CATSRETGRTYEQYF. The chain employs TRBV15 and TRBJ2-7, with a weak D call TRBD1 (6 bases). Between the trimmed V and J ends, which lost 0 bases and 4 bases, there was a span of 13 bases. Germline-derived CDR1 and CDR2 are LNHNV and YYDKDF (reference sequence). This CDR3 comprises 15 residues.

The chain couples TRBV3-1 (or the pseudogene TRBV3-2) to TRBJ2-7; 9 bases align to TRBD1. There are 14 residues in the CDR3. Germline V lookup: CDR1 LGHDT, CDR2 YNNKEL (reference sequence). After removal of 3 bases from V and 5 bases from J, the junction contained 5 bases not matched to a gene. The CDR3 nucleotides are TGTGCCAGCAGCCAGGGGGACAGGGTTCACGAGCAGTACTTC. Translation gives CASSQGDRVHEQYF.

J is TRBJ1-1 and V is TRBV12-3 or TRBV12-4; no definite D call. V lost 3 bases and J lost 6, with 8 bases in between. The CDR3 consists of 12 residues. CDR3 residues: CASSFLRAEAFF. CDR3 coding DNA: TGTGCCAGCAGTTTTCTTCGGGCTGAAGCTTTCTTT.

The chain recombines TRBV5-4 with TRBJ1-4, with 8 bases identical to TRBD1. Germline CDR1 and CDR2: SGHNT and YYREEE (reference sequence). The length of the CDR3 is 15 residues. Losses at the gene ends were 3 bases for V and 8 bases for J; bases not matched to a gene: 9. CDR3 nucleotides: TGTGCCAGCAGCTCACCAACAGGGGGAGGAGAAAAACTGTTTTTT. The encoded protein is CASSSPTGGGEKLFF.

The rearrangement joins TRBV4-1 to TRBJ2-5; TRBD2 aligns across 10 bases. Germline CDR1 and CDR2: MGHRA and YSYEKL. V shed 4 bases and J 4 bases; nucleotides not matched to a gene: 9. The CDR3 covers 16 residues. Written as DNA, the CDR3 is TGCGCCAGCAGCCGGTTTACTAGCGGGATAGTAGAGACCCAGTACTTC. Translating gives CASSRFTSGIVETQYF.

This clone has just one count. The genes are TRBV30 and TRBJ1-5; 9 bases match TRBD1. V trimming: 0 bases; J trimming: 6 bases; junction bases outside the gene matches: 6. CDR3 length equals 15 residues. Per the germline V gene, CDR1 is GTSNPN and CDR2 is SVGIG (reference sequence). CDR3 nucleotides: TGTGCCTGGAGTGTAAGGACAGGGGTAAGTCAGCCCCAGCATTTT. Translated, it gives CAWSVRTGVSQPQHF.

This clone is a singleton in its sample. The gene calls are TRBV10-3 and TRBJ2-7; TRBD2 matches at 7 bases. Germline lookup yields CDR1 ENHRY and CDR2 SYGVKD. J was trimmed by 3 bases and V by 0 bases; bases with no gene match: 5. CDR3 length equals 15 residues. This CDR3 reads CAISESWGRGYEQYF. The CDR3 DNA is TGTGCCATCAGTGAGTCGTGGGGGAGGGGCTACGAGCAGTACTTC.

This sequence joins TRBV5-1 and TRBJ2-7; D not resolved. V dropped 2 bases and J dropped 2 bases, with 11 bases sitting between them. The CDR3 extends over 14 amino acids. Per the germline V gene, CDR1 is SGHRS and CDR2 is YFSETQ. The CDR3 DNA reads TGCGCCAGCAGCTTATTAGTGTTCGCCTACGAGCAGTACTTC. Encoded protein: CASSLLVFAYEQYF.

The CDR3 loop reads CASSFRGLAFF. For the CDR3, the DNA is TGTGCCAGCAGTTTTAGGGGACTAGCGTTCTTC. This chain joins TRBV28 and TRBJ2-1, with 9 bases identical to TRBD2. The junction had 3 bases not matched to a gene; V was cut back by 3 bases and J by 15 bases. The V gene's germline CDR1 is MDHEN and CDR2 SYDVKM. There are 11 residues in the CDR3.

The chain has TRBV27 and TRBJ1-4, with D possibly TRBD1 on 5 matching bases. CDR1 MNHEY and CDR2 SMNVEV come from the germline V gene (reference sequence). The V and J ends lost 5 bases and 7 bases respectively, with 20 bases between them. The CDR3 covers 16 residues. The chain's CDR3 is CASSTLQTGNGEKLFF. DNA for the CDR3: TGTGCCAGCAGTACCCTACAAACAGGAAACGGTGAAAAACTGTTTTTT.

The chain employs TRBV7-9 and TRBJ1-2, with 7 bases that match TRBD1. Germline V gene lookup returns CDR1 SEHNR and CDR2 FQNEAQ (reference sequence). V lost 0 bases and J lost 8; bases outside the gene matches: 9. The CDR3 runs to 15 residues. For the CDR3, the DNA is TGTGCCAGCAGCTTAGCTCGTCGGGGACAGAGGGGCTACACCTTC. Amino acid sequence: CASSLARRGQRGYTF.

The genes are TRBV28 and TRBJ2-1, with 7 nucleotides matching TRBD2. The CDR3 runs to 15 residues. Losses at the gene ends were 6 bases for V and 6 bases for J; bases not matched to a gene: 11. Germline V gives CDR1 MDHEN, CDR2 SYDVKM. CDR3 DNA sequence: TGTGCCAGCAGCAAACCTCTAGCGGAAGCCAATGAGCAGTTCTTC. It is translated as CASSKPLAEANEQFF.

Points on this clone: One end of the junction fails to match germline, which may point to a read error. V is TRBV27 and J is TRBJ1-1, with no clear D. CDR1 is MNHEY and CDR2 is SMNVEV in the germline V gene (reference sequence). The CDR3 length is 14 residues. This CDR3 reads CASSLSRVKTEAFF. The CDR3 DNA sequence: TGTGCCAGCAGTTTATCCCGGGTGAAGACTGAAGCTTTCTTT.